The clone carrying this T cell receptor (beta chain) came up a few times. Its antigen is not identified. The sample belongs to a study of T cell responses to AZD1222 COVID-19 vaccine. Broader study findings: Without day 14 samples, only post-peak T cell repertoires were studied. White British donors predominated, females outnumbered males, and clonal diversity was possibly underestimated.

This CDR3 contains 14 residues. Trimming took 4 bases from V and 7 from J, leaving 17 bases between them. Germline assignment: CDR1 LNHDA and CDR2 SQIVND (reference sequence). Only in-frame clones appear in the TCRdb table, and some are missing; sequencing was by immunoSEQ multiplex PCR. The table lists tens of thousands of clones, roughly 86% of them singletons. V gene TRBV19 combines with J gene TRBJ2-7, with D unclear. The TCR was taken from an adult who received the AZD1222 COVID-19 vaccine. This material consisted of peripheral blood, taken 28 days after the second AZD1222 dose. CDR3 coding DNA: TGTGCCAGTAGTAAACAGCAAACATTGGGGGAGCAGTACTTC. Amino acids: CASSKQQTLGEQYF.